This TCR beta chain was sequenced for a study of T cell repertoires in cytomegalovirus infection. TCRdb re-analysed the reads in MiXCR, keeping a single row per CDR3 protein. There are more than 85,000 distinct CDR3 sequences in the sample; approximately 15% occur only once, and approximately 7.6% lies in the top ten. The germline V and J ends were trimmed by 6 bases and 6 bases, with 17 bases remaining between them. The CDR3 extends over 14 amino acids. This clonotype was seen repeatedly, ten times or more. V gene TRBV12-3 or TRBV12-4 combines with J gene TRBJ1-1; D is ambiguous. The sequenced sample was PBMCs. This receptor was identified in a human donor in good health (CMV status not recorded). Some clones in this sample may be carry-over from other donors' samples. CDR3 amino acids: CASSSTATTAEAFF. The CDR3 bases are TGTGCCAGCAGCTCGACGGCCACAACGGCTGAAGCTTTCTTT.